This note documents a single T cell receptor beta chain sequence. Antigen unknown. PCR primers comprised 60 Vbeta and 13 Jbeta primers. Profiling relied on immunoSEQ multiplex PCR, and the TCRdb table lists in-frame clones only, not all of them. The repertoire holds more than 95,000 clones, with 60% to 85% as singletons. These data originate in a study of cytomegalovirus exposure and HLA in healthy donors. Study findings and constraints: Within the data, a cluster of highly shared sequence variants was likely a sequencing artifact. Common viral pathogens were later found to be apparently linked to several of the most significant clusters. Accurate prediction of most subjects' HLA-A and HLA-B alleles from TCR beta sequences was reported.

The CDR3 extends over 15 amino acids. Losses at the gene ends were 4 bases for V and 0 bases for J; bases not matched to a gene: 3. Germline values: CDR1 MNHNS, CDR2 SASEGT. The specimen sequenced was PBMCs. J is TRBJ2-3 and V is TRBV6-1; the match to TRBD1 covers 8 bases. The source of this sequence is a man aged 25 to 45 in good health and CMV-seronegative. The CDR3 reads CASSGGTGSTDTQYF. The CDR3 nucleotides read TGTGCCAGCAGTGGGGGGACAGGTAGCACAGATACGCAGTATTTT.